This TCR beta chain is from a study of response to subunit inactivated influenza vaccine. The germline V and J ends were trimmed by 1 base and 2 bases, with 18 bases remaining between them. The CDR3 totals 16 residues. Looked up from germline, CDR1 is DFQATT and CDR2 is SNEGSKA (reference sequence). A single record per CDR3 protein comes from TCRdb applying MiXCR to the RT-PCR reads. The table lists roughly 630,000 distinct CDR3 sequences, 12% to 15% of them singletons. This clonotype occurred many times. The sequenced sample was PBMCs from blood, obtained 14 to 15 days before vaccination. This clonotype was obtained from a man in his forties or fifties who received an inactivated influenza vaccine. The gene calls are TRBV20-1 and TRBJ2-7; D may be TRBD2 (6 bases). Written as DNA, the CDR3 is TGCAGTGCTAGAGCCCGTGGCGCGGGGTCTCCCTACGAGCAGTACTTC. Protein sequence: CSARARGAGSPYEQYF.